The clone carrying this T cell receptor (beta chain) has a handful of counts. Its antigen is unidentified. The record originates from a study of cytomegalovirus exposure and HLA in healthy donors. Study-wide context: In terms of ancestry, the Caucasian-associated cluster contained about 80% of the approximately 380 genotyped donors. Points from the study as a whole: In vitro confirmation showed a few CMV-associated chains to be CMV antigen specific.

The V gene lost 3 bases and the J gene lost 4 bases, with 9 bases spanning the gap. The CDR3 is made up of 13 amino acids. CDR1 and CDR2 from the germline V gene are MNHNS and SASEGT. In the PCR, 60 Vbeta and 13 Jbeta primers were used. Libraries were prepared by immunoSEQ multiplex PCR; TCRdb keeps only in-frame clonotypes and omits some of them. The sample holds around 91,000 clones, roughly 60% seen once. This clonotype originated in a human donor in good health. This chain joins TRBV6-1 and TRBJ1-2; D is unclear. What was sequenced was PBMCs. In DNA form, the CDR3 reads TGTGCCAGCAGTGATGGAGGCATCTATGGCTACACCTTC. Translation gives CASSDGGIYGYTF.